The entry that follows covers one T cell receptor (beta chain) sequence. V lost 4 bases, J lost 7 bases, and 14 bases stayed unmatched. Germline lookup yields CDR1 SGHAT and CDR2 FQNNGV. The CDR3 totals 18 residues. The sample belongs to a study of blood T cell repertoires in COVID-19. Across the whole study: COVID-19 samples from acute and convalescent phases originated in the United States, Italy and Spain.

Produced via immunoSEQ multiplex PCR; TCRdb's table is partial and in-frame only. The sample consists of roughly 150,000 clones, approximately 80% of them appearing once. Cohorts were based on clinical histories the participants reported. The rearrangement joins TRBV11-2 to TRBJ2-7; 15 bases are a match to TRBD2. This receptor was identified in a man aged 65 to 85 who had been exposed to COVID-19. Sequencing was carried out using PBMCs or T cells enriched from blood (not recorded which). For the CDR3, the DNA is TGTGCCAGCAGCTCGCCCCCCGGACTAGCGGGAGGGCCGTGGGAGCAGTACTTC. Its protein product is CASSSPPGLAGGPWEQYF.